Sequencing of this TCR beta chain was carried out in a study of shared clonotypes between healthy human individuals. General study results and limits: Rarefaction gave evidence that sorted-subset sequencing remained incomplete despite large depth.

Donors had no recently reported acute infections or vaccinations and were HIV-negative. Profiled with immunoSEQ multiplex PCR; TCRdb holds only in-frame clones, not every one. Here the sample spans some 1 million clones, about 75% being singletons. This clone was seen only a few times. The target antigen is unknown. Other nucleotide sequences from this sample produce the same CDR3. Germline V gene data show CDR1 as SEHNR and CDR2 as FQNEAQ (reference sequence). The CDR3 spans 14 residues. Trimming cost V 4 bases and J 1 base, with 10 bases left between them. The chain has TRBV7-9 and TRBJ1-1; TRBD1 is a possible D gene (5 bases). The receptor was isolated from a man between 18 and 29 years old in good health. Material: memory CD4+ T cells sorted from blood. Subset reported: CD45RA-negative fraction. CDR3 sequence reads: CASSSGGGNTEAFF. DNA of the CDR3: TGTGCCAGCAGCTCGGGGGGAGGGAACACTGAAGCTTTCTTT.